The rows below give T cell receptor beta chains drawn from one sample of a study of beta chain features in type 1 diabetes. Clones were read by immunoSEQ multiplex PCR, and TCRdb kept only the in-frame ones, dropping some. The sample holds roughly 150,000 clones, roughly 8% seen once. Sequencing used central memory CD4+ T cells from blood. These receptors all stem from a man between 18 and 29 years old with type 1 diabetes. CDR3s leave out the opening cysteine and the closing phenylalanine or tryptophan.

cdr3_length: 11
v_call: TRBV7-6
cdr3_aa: ASSRNTNTEAF

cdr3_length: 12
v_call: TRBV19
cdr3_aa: ASTGEGRGNIQY

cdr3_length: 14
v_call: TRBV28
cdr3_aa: ASQTSGKGESQPQH

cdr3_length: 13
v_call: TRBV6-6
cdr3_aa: ASTPPGVRGDEQY

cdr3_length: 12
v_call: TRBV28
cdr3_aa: ASSGSRGATEAF

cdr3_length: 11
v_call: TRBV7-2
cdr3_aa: ASSADRVQPQH

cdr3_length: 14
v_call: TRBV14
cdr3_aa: ASSQEGGGVKNEQF

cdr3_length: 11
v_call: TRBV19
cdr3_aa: ASSSEVGSRQY

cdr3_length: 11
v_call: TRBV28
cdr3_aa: ASRTTGSRRYT

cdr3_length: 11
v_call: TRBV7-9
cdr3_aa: ASSPRTGSEQY

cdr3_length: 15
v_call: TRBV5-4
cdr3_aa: ASSLAVSGTSTDTQY

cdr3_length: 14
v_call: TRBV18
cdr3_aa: ASSPYGLAGRDEQY

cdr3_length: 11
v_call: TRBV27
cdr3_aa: ASSKDRGPEQY

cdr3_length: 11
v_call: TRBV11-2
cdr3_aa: ASSSDRNYGYT

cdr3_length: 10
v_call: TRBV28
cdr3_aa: ASSLGVAEQY

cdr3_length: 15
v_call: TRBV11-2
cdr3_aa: ASSLGSNGGFQETQY

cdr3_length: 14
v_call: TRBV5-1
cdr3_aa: ASSSLDSNMNTEAF

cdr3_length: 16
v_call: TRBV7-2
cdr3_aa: ASSSTRTSGGAGETQY

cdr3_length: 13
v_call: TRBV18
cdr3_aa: ASSKTGQNNEKLF

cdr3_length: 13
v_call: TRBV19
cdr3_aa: ATSSRTGSHQPQH

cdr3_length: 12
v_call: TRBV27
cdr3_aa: ASSLQGANQPQH

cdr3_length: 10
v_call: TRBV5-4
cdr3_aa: ASSSDREGYT

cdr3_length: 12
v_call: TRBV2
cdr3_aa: ASIRTGESDTQY

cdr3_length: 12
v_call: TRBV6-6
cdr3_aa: ASSYAREDYGYT

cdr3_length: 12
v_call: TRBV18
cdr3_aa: ASSLSGGNTEAF

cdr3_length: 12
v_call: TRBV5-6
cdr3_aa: ASSLGMGQEPQH

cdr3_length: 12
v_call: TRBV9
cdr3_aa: ASSPGLAADTQY

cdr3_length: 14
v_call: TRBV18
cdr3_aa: ASSPPIAGLVYEQY

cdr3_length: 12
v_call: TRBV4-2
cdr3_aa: ASSQDSPTDEQF

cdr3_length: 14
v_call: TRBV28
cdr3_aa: ASRSRGGPGGETQY

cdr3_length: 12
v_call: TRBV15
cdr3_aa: ATSRGVTGIEQF

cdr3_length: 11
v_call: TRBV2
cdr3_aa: ASSEGVGGGYT

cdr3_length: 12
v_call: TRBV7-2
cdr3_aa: ASSSTYQPDTQY

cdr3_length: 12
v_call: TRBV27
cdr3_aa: ASSLRSGNTEAF

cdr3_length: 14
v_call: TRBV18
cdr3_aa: ASSLYAGQNTGELF

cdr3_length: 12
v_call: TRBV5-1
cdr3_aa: ASSSTRRGTEAF

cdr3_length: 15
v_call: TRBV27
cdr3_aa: ASSPPLDSTAMKKLF

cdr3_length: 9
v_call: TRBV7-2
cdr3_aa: ASSSYYEQY

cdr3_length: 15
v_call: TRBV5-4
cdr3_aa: ATTPGGLVSGANVLT

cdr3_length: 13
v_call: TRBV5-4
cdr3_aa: ASSPRLAGADTQY

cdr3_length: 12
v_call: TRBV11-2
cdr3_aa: ASSPGTGKDEQY

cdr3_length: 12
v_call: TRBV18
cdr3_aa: ASSARADTGELF

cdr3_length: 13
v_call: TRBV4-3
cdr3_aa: ASSRNREGNYGYT

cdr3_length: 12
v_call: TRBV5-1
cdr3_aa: ASSSAAGSYEQY

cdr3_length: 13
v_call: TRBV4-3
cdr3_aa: ASSHTSGGTYEQF

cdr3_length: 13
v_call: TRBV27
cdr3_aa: ASSVRAGVGNEQF

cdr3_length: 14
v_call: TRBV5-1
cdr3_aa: ASTLLAGGNTDTQY

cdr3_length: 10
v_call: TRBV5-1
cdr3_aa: ASSLEREKLF

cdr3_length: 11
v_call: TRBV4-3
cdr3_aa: ASSSFRGLEAF

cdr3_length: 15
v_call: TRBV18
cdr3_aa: ASSPPGRDWAKNIQY

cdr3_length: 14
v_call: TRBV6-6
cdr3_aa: ASEKDRGSAGNTIY

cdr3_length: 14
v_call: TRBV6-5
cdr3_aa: ASSFFRGTLNYGYT

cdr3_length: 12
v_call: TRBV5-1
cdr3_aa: ASSYRALGDEQF